These 9 T cell receptor beta chains came from one sample sequenced in a study of blood T cell repertoires in COVID-19. The repertoire was sequenced with immunoSEQ multiplex PCR; TCRdb's copy has only in-frame clones and lacks some. This table holds 450,000 or so clones, around 90% found once. The sequenced material came from peripheral blood. These receptors were obtained from a young man with COVID-19, enrolled during active disease.

V gene TRBV7-9 combines with J gene TRBJ1-1; no clear D gene. CDR1 is SEHNR, CDR2 FQNEAQ, per germline (reference sequence). The V end was cut by 5 bases, the J end by 3 bases, with 10 bases between. The CDR3 consists of 13 residues. The CDR3 sequence: CASSAGTDTEAFF. The DNA of the CDR3 is TGTGCCAGCAGCGCGGGAACGGACACTGAAGCTTTCTTT.

The chain combines TRBV15 with TRBJ2-1; possible D gene TRBD2, 6 bases. The CDR3 loop spans 15 amino acids. V lost 5 bases to trimming and J lost 5 bases, with 16 bases between them. The germline CDR1 and CDR2 sequences are LNHNV and YYDKDF (reference sequence). CDR3 amino acids: CATSWLRDANNEQFF. The CDR3 region has the DNA TGTGCCACCAGCTGGTTGCGGGACGCGAACAATGAGCAGTTCTTC.

V and J are TRBV6-1 and TRBJ1-2; tentative D call: TRBD1 (5 bases). Germline CDR1 reads MNHNS; CDR2 reads SASEGT. V dropped 1 base and J dropped 2 bases, with 20 bases sitting between them. This CDR3 is built from 18 residues. The CDR3 reads CASSEGVLAGRGNYGYTF. CDR3 coding DNA: TGTGCCAGCAGTGAAGGGGTCTTGGCGGGTCGGGGGAACTATGGCTACACCTTC.

This chain links TRBV9 with TRBJ2-5; 7 positions agree with TRBD1. V trimming: 0 bases; J trimming: 3 bases; junction bases outside the gene matches: 2. Germline loops: CDR1 SGDLS, CDR2 YYNGEE. This CDR3 has 14 residues. This CDR3 is CASSVAGGKETQYF. The CDR3, as DNA: TGTGCCAGCAGCGTAGCAGGGGGAAAAGAGACCCAGTACTTC.

This chain joins TRBV6-6 and TRBJ2-5; 9 positions agree with TRBD1. J lost 5 bases, V lost 6 bases, and 7 bases had no gene match. This CDR3 is 14 amino acids long. Germline V lookup: CDR1 MNHNY, CDR2 SVGAGI (reference sequence). CDR3 sequence: CASSLGQGGETQYF. Written as DNA, the CDR3 is TGTGCCAGCAGCCTGGGACAGGGAGGGGAGACCCAGTACTTC.

The V gene is TRBV11-3, the J gene TRBJ2-7, with TRBD2 identical over 10 bases. With V trimmed by 5 bases and J by 3 bases, 10 bases remained unmatched. The CDR3 runs 16 residues. Germline lookup yields CDR1 SGHNT and CDR2 YENEEA. CDR3 nucleotide sequence: TGTGCCAGCAGCGCCAAACTAGCGGGATCATTCTACGAGCAGTACTTC. This sequence encodes CASSAKLAGSFYEQYF.

This clone was observed once. The chain uses TRBV4-1 and TRBJ2-2, with D tentatively TRBD2 (6 bases). Looked up from germline, CDR1 is MGHRA and CDR2 is YSYEKL. The CDR3 is made up of 17 amino acids. Trimming removed 1 base at V and 0 bases at J, with 12 bases between. CDR3 loop: CASSQAKAGSNTGELFF. In nucleotides, the CDR3 is TGCGCCAGCAGCCAAGCTAAGGCGGGGTCGAACACCGGGGAGCTGTTTTTT.

This clone was recorded once. This rearrangement joins TRBV11-2 to TRBJ2-7; maybe TRBD1 (5 bases). The germline V and J ends were trimmed by 5 bases and 3 bases, with 14 bases remaining between them. Per germline, CDR1 SGHAT and CDR2 FQNNGV. This CDR3 comprises 14 residues. The CDR3 region has the DNA TGTGCCAGCAGCACACACAGGAGACTCTACGAGCAGTACTTC. Its translation is CASSTHRRLYEQYF.

The chain couples TRBV12-3 or TRBV12-4 to TRBJ2-7; 7 bases are shared with TRBD2. Trimming removed 2 bases from V and 6 bases from J; junction bases left unmatched: 4. The CDR3 has 13 amino acids. The CDR3 loop reads CASSLLSGGEQYF. CDR3 nucleotide sequence: TGTGCCAGCAGTTTATTATCGGGGGGCGAGCAGTACTTC.